This TCR beta chain was profiled in a study of shared clonotypes between healthy human individuals. General observations from the study: Unshared clonotypes carried lower generation probabilities than those common to all four donors.

The V gene lost 0 bases and the J gene lost 3 bases, with 9 bases spanning the gap. Germline assignment: CDR1 SGHRS and CDR2 YFSETQ. This CDR3 region has 14 residues. About this clone: The antigen is not known. This sample includes further DNA sequences coding for the same CDR3.

Deep-level settings were used for running the assay. Measured with immunoSEQ multiplex PCR; TCRdb has only the in-frame clones, and not every one. Among roughly 2 million clones listed, roughly 94% were seen once. Terminally differentiated effector memory CD45RA+ cells were left out of the naive CD8 fraction, which was CD45RO-negative and positively selected for CCR7. Donors were healthy HIV-negative adults without recent acute infections or vaccinations. Sequencing used naive CD8+ T cells sorted from blood. This TCR was recovered from a man between 18 and 29 years old in good health. The chain recombines TRBV5-1 with TRBJ1-1; D possibly corresponds to TRBD1 (5 bases). CDR3 region: CASSLGDLDTEAFF. CDR3 DNA: TGCGCCAGCAGCTTGGGGGACCTTGACACTGAAGCTTTCTTT.